These T cell receptor beta chains were read from a single sample in a study of blood T cell repertoires in COVID-19. Clones were sequenced by immunoSEQ multiplex PCR, and TCRdb holds only the in-frame ones, with some missing. In the table there are 250,000 to 350,000 clones, about 91% of which are singletons. Source material: peripheral blood. These receptors were taken from a woman aged 60-75 years with acute or convalescent COVID-19. The conserved cysteine and the conserved F or W are not part of the CDR3 here.

>TRBV6-1|TRBJ1-2
ASSEAAGHS
>TRBV6-5|TRBJ1-2
ASSYSGQGYGYT
>TRBV5-4|TRBJ2-2
ASSLGVAGVLGELF
>TRBV20-1|TRBJ1-1
SASRRAGTWNTEAF
>TRBV6-5|TRBJ2-7
ASQGSPYEQY
>TRBV19|TRBJ2-3
ASRFSGGSSTDTQY
>TRBV9|TRBJ1-1
ASSAGRGTEAF
>TRBV5-4|TRBJ1-4
ASSKQGAHEKLF
>TRBV18|TRBJ1-4
ASSAEGIEKLF
>TRBV3-1/TRBV3-2|TRBJ1-1
ASSLQLNTEAF
>TRBV3-1/TRBV3-2|TRBJ1-3
ASSQDERNTIY
>TRBV6-5|TRBJ2-1
ASSPRTNAYNEQF
>TRBV29-1|TRBJ1-1
SVGDLQGAYTEAF
>TRBV6-5|TRBJ1-1
ASSYSTGPGGTEAF
>TRBV27|TRBJ2-1
ASSSPGQAPYNEQF